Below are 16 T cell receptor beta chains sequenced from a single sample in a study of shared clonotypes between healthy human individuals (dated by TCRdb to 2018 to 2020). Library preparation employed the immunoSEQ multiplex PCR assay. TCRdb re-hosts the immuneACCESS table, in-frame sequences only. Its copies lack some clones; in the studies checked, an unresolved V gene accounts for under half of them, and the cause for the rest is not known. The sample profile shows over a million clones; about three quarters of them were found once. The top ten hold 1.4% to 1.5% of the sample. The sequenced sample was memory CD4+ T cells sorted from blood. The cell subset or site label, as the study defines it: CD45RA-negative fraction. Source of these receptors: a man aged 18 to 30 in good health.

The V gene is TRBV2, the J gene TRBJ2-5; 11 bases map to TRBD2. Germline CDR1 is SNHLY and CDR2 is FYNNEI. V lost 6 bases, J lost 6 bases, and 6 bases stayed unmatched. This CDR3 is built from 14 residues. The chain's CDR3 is CASRTSGTVQTQYF. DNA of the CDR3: TGTGCCAGCAGGACTAGCGGGACGGTTCAGACCCAGTACTTC.

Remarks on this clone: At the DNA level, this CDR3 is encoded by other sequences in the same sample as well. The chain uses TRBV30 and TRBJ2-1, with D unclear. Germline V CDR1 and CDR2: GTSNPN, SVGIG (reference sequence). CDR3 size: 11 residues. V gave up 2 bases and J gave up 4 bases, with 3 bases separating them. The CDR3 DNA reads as TGTGCCTGGAGTCCTTACAATGAGCAGTTCTTC. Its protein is CAWSPYNEQFF.

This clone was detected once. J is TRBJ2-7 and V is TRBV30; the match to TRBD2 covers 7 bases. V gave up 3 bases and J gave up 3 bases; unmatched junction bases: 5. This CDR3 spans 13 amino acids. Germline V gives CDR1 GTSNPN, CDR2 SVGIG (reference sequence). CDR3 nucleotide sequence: TGTGCCTGGAGGGGAGCGGGGCGCTACGAGCAGTACTTC. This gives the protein CAWRGAGRYEQYF.

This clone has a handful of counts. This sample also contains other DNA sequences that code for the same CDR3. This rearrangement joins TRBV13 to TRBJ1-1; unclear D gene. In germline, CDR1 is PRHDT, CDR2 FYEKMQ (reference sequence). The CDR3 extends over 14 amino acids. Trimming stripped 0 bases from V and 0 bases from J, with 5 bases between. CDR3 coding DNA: TGTGCCAGCAGCTTAGGGCACGTGAACACTGAAGCTTTCTTT. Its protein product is CASSLGHVNTEAFF.

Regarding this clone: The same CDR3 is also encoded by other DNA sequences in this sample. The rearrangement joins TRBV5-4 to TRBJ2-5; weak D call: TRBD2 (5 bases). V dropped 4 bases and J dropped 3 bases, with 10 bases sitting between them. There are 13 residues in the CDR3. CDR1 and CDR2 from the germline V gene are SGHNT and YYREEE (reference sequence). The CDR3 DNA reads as TGTGCCAGCAGCCTGCGGGTCGAAGAGACCCAGTACTTC. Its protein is CASSLRVEETQYF.

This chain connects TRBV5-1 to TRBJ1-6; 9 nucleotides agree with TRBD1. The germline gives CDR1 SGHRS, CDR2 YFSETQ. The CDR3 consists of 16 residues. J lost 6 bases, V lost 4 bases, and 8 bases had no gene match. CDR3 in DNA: TGCGCCAGCAGCCAGGGACAGGGAGAGGGTAATTCACCCCTCCACTTT. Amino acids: CASSQGQGEGNSPLHF.

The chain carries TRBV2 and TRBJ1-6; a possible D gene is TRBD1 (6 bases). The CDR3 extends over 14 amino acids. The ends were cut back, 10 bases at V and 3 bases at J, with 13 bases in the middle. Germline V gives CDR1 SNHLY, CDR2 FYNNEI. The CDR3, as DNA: TGTGCCACCGCTTCGGACAGCTATAATTCACCCCTCCACTTT. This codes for CATASDSYNSPLHF.

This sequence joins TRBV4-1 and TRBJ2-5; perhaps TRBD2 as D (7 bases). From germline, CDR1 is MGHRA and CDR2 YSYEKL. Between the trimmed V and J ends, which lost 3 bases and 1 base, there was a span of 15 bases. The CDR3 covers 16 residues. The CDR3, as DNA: TGCGCCAGCAGCCAGGGGGCTCGGGGGGTCCAAGAGACCCAGTACTTC. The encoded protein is CASSQGARGVQETQYF.

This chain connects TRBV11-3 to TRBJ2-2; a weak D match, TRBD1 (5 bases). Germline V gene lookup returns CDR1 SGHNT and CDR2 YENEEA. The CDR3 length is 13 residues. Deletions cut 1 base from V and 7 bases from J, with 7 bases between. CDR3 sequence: CASSLGGDGELFF. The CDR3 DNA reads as TGTGCCAGCAGCTTAGGGGGCGACGGGGAGCTGTTTTTT.

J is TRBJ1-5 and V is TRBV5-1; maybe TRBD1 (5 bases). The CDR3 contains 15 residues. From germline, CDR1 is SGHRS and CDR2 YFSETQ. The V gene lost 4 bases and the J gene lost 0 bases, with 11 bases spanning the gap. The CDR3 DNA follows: TGCGCCAGCAGCCCGAGCGACAGTAGCAATCAGCCCCAGCATTTT. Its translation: CASSPSDSSNQPQHF. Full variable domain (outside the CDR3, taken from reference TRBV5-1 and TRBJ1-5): KAGVTQTPRYLIKTRGQQVTLSCSPISGHRSVSWYQQTPGQGLQFLFEYFSETQRNKGNFPGRFSGRQFSNSRSEMNVSTLELGDSALYLCASSPSDSSNQPQHFGDGTRLSIL.

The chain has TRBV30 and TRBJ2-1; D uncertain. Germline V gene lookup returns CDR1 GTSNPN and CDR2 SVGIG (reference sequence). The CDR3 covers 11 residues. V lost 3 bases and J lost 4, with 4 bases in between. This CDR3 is CAWRTYNEQFF. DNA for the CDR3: TGTGCCTGGAGAACTTACAATGAGCAGTTCTTC.

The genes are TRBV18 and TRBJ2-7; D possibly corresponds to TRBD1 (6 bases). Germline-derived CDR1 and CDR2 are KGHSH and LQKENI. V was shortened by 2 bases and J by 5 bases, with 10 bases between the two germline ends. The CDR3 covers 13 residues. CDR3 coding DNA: TGTGCCAGCTCACCAAATGCAGGGGACGAGCAGTACTTC. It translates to CASSPNAGDEQYF.

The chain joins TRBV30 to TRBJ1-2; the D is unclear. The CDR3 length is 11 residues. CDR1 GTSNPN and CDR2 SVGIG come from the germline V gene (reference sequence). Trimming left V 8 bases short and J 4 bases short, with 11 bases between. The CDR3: CAGGYFYGYTF. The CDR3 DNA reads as TGTGCCGGAGGGTACTTCTATGGCTACACCTTC.

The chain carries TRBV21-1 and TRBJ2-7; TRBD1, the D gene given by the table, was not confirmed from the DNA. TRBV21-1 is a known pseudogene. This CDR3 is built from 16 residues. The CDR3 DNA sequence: TGTGCCAGCAGCAAGGACAGGGGTCCTGTGTCCTACGAGCAGTACTTC. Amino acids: CASSKDRGPVSYEQYF.

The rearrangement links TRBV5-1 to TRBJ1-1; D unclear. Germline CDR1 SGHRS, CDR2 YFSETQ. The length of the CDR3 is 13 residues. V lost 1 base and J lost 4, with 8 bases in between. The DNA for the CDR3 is TGCGCCAGCAGCTTGATCCCAGGCACTGAAGCTTTCTTT. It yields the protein CASSLIPGTEAFF.

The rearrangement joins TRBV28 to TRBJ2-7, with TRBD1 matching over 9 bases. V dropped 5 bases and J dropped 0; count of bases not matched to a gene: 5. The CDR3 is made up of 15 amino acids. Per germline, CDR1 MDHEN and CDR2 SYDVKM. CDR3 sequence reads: CASSPSGQGSYEQYF. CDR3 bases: TGTGCCAGCAGTCCCTCGGGACAGGGCTCCTACGAGCAGTACTTC.